This passage covers 6 T cell receptor beta chains from one sample sequenced in a study of OX40 agonist ivuxolimab in advanced cancers. TCRdb's table, derived via immunoSEQ multiplex PCR, lists solely in-frame clones and lacks some. This table has some 27,000 clones, 80% appearing once. Sequencing was performed on CD4+ or CD8+ T cells sorted from blood, taken in a trial of the OX40 agonist ivuxolimab. Receptors originate from an adult with an advanced solid tumor such as melanoma, head and neck, liver or kidney cancer.

Details on this clone: The same CDR3 can be traced to other DNA sequences in this sample. The chain links TRBV7-9 to TRBJ1-6; the D gene is possibly TRBD1 (6 bases). With 4 bases removed from V and 9 bases from J, the gap between germline ends came to 13 bases. Germline values: CDR1 SEHNR, CDR2 FQNEAQ (reference sequence). CDR3 size: 14 residues. CDR3 DNA sequence: TGTGCCAGCAGCTGGACAGCCGAGGGTTCACCCCTCCACTTT. Translating gives CASSWTAEGSPLHF.

This sequence joins TRBV7-2 and TRBJ2-3; D unclear. The CDR3 runs to 14 residues. V lost 3 bases and J lost 1, with 8 bases in between. Germline V gene lookup returns CDR1 SGHTA and CDR2 FQGNSA. The CDR3 DNA sequence: TGTGCCAGCAGCTTTGGGAAGGGCACAGATACGCAGTATTTT. This sequence encodes CASSFGKGTDTQYF.

This chain joins TRBV7-3 and TRBJ2-1, with TRBD2 matching over 9 bases. Trimming took 0 bases from V and 2 from J; bases not matched to a gene: 2. The CDR3 covers 16 residues. Germline CDR1 and CDR2: SGHTA and FQGTGA. CDR3 nucleotide sequence: TGTGCCAGCAGCTTAACAGGACTAGCGACCTACAATGAGCAGTTCTTC. It yields the protein CASSLTGLATYNEQFF. Looking up the rest from reference TRBV7-3 and TRBJ2-1 gives the full variable domain: GAGVSQTPSNKVTEKGKYVELRCDPISGHTALYWYRQSLGQGPEFLIYFQGTGAADDSGLPNDRFFAVRPEGSVSTLKIQRTERGDSAVYLCASSLTGLATYNEQFFGPGTRLTVL.

This clone was counted only a few times. V is TRBV5-1 and J is TRBJ1-1, with D possibly TRBD1 on 5 matching bases. Germline CDR1 SGHRS, CDR2 YFSETQ. The CDR3 contains 16 residues. V was clipped by 0 bases and J by 4 bases, with 16 bases between them. The CDR3 region is CASSLGGTLGFTEAFF. The DNA for the CDR3 is TGCGCCAGCAGCTTGGGGGGGACCTTGGGTTTCACTGAAGCTTTCTTT.

By sample share, this clone is medium-sized (0.01 to 0.1%). The chain combines TRBV6-1 with TRBJ1-5; no definite D call. The CDR3 sequence is 15 residues long. Germline CDR1 reads MNHNS; CDR2 reads SASEGT. V was trimmed by 0 bases and J by 0 bases, leaving 6 bases between them. CDR3 DNA: TGTGCCAGCAGTGAAGCGGGTCATAGCAATCAGCCCCAGCATTTT. This translates into CASSEAGHSNQPQHF.

This clone showed up just a few times. This sequence joins TRBV10-3 and TRBJ2-1; 10 bases match TRBD2. Germline trimming cut 6 bases from V and 10 bases from J; bases unmatched to any gene: 9. In germline, CDR1 is ENHRY, CDR2 SYGVKD. The CDR3 has 14 residues. CDR3: CAISLSGGLQEQFF. CDR3 in DNA: TGTGCCATCAGCCTTAGCGGGGGGTTACAGGAGCAGTTCTTC.